Following are 7 T cell receptor beta chains from one sample sequenced in a study of CD8 T cells in Susac syndrome. Random hexamers were used to reverse transcribe the RNA input (about 0.45 to 1 ug). One entry per CDR3 protein results from TCRdb running MiXCR on the immunoSEQ multiplex PCR reads. This table has about 110,000 distinct CDR3 sequences, 90% to 96% appearing once. The sample comprised CD4+ T cells from PBMCs. Source of these receptors: a human donor in good health.

This chain joins TRBV28 and TRBJ2-5; weak D call: TRBD2 (7 bases). The CDR3 runs to 17 residues. With 3 bases removed from V and 5 bases from J, the gap between germline ends came to 22 bases. CDR1 is MDHEN and CDR2 is SYDVKM in the germline V gene. The CDR3 spells CASSFWGLTGGVETQYF. As DNA, the CDR3 is TGTGCCAGCAGTTTTTGGGGCCTGACGGGGGGCGTGGAGACCCAGTACTTC.

The J gene is TRBJ2-7, the V gene TRBV29-1; D assignment may be TRBD1 or TRBD2 (5 bases each). The length of the CDR3 is 14 residues. Germline V gene sequence: CDR1 SQVTM, CDR2 ANQGSEA. Trimming left V 4 bases short and J 1 base short, with 14 bases between. CDR3 in amino acids: CSVAHRDGSYEQYF. CDR3 DNA sequence: TGCAGCGTTGCCCACCGGGACGGATCCTACGAGCAGTACTTC.

This chain links TRBV6-5 with TRBJ2-2; the D is unclear. V was pared by 2 bases and J by 2 bases, with 15 bases between. The germline CDR1 and CDR2 sequences are MNHEY and SVGAGI. The CDR3 consists of 17 residues. CDR3 coding DNA: TGTGCCAGCAGTTACCAGCAGGATTTGTTAAACACCGGGGAGCTGTTTTTT. This gives the protein CASSYQQDLLNTGELFF.

The chain recombines TRBV7-8 with TRBJ2-5; the match to TRBD2 covers 8 bases. The V gene end was trimmed by 6 bases and the J gene end by 5 bases; junction bases not matched to a gene: 5. The CDR3 runs 13 residues. Germline V lookup: CDR1 SGHVS, CDR2 FQNEAQ. CDR3 region: CASSREGGETQYF. CDR3 in DNA: TGTGCCAGCAGTCGGGAGGGAGGGGAGACCCAGTACTTC.

The chain joins TRBV13 to TRBJ1-6, with D unclear. Germline V gives CDR1 PRHDT, CDR2 FYEKMQ (reference sequence). V dropped 3 bases and J dropped 5 bases, with 11 bases sitting between them. The CDR3 loop spans 15 amino acids. CDR3 region: CASSFGSQDNSPLHF. The CDR3 DNA follows: TGTGCCAGCAGCTTCGGGTCGCAAGATAATTCACCCCTCCACTTT.

The V gene is TRBV29-1, the J gene TRBJ1-2; D ambiguous. Per the germline V gene, CDR1 is SQVTM and CDR2 is ANQGSEA. CDR3 size: 12 residues. V lost 4 bases to trimming and J lost 4 bases, with 10 bases between them. The CDR3 is CSVAQSGYGYTF. The CDR3 nucleotides are TGCAGCGTTGCACAGTCGGGCTATGGCTACACCTTC.

The genes are TRBV20-1 and TRBJ1-1, with D tentatively TRBD1 (5 bases). Germline V gives CDR1 DFQATT, CDR2 SNEGSKA (reference sequence). The CDR3 spans 15 residues. V was shortened by 5 bases and J by 1 base, with 17 bases between the two germline ends. CDR3 region: CSAGQAGAGNTEAFF. The CDR3 DNA reads TGCAGTGCTGGCCAGGCCGGGGCTGGGAACACTGAAGCTTTCTTT.